The 23 T cell receptor beta chains in this list originate from one sample, sequenced in a study of blood T cell repertoires in COVID-19. Libraries were prepared by immunoSEQ multiplex PCR; TCRdb keeps only in-frame clonotypes and omits some of them. This repertoire shows around 500,000 clones, less than 90% found once; its top ten account for roughly 8.5%. Material: PBMCs or T cells enriched from blood (not recorded which). Receptors were obtained from a woman aged 55-69 years who had recovered from COVID-19.

The CDR3 DNA follows: TGTGCCAGTAGTATCCCAGGGGGACCAACTAATGAAAAACTGTTTTTT. It yields the protein CASSIPGGPTNEKLFF. V and J are TRBV19 and TRBJ1-4; 7 bases fit TRBD1. With V trimmed by 3 bases and J by 0 bases, 4 bases remained unmatched. CDR1 is LNHDA, CDR2 SQIVND, per germline (reference sequence). This CDR3 contains 16 residues.

The rearrangement links TRBV6-1 to TRBJ2-2, with D possibly being TRBD2 (6 bases). The germline V gene encodes CDR1 MNHNS and CDR2 SASEGT. V was clipped by 2 bases and J by 7 bases, with 11 bases between them. CDR3 length: 14 residues. This CDR3 reads CASSEMRGYGELFF. The CDR3 DNA sequence: TGTGCCAGCAGTGAAATGCGGGGTTACGGGGAGCTGTTTTTT.

The chain joins TRBV18 to TRBJ1-5, with D possibly being TRBD1 (6 bases). Germline V CDR1 and CDR2: KGHSH, LQKENI. Trimming removed 1 base at V and 5 bases at J, with 12 bases between. CDR3 length: 15 residues. CDR3 sequence (DNA): TGTGCCAGCTCACCACGAGGGAAGGGGGATCAGCCCCAGCATTTT. Encoded protein: CASSPRGKGDQPQHF.

The gene calls are TRBV6-5 and TRBJ2-1; 8 nucleotides line up with TRBD1. Trimming at V came to 7 bases and at J to 5 bases, leaving 4 bases not matched to a gene. The CDR3 loop spans 13 amino acids. CDR1 is MNHEY and CDR2 is SVGAGI in the germline V gene. CDR3 region: CASTRQGNNEQFF. As DNA, the CDR3 is TGTGCCAGCACCAGACAGGGGAACAATGAGCAGTTCTTC.

The genes are TRBV5-1 and TRBJ1-2, with TRBD1 matching 7 bases. The CDR3 has 15 residues. Germline loops: CDR1 SGHRS, CDR2 YFSETQ. V lost 4 bases and J lost 2; bases outside the gene matches: 8. CDR3 nucleotides: TGCGCCAGCAGCCGTTCAGGGGGGACGAACTATGGCTACACCTTC. It specifies CASSRSGGTNYGYTF. The entire variable domain, with the rest obtained from reference TRBV5-1 and TRBJ1-2, is as follows: KAGVTQTPRYLIKTRGQQVTLSCSPISGHRSVSWYQQTPGQGLQFLFEYFSETQRNKGNFPGRFSGRQFSNSRSEMNVSTLELGDSALYLCASSRSGGTNYGYTFGSGTRLTVV.

The chain recombines TRBV7-9 with TRBJ2-2; 10 bases map to TRBD1. Germline loops: CDR1 SEHNR, CDR2 FQNEAQ (reference sequence). Trimming cost V 5 bases and J 15 bases; bases outside gene matches: 6. This CDR3 comprises 12 residues. In nucleotides, the CDR3 is TGTGCCAGCAGCAGAGACAGGGGGCCGATGTTTTTT. This translates into CASSRDRGPMFF. Variable domain in full (rest from reference TRBV7-9 and TRBJ2-2): DTGVSQNPRHKITKRGQNVTFRCDPISEHNRLYWYRQTLGQGPEFLTYFQNEAQLEKSRLLSDRFSAERPKGSFSTLEIQRTEQGDSAMYLCASSRDRGPMFFGEGSRLTVL.

V and J are TRBV5-6 and TRBJ2-1; perhaps TRBD1 as D (5 bases). CDR3 length equals 16 residues. Per the germline V gene, CDR1 is SGHDT and CDR2 is YYEEEE. V shed 1 base and J shed 9 bases, with 20 bases lying between them. CDR3: CASSLRGVTPQGEQFF. The CDR3 DNA follows: TGTGCCAGCAGCTTGAGAGGTGTAACCCCTCAGGGTGAGCAGTTCTTC.

The genes are TRBV19 and TRBJ2-3; 10 nucleotides align to TRBD2. J was trimmed by 2 bases and V by 4 bases; bases with no gene match: 9. The length of the CDR3 is 17 residues. In germline, CDR1 is LNHDA, CDR2 SQIVND (reference sequence). The CDR3 here is CASSRNLAGAFTDTQYF. CDR3 bases: TGTGCCAGTAGTAGAAACCTAGCGGGGGCCTTCACAGATACGCAGTATTTT. Together with reference TRBV19 and TRBJ2-3, the CDR3 gives the full variable domain: DGGITQSPKYLFRKEGQNVTLSCEQNLNHDAMYWYRQDPGQGLRLIYYSQIVNDFQKGDIAEGYSVSREKKESFPLTVTSAQKNPTAFYLCASSRNLAGAFTDTQYFGPGTRLTVL.

The CDR3 nucleotides are TGTGCCAGCAGCTTAGTCTATAGCGGGGGGCGCCGCGGGGAGCTGTTTTTT. Encoded protein: CASSLVYSGGRRGELFF. The chain couples TRBV7-2 to TRBJ2-2; 10 bases align to TRBD2. The CDR3 spans 17 residues. Looked up from germline, CDR1 is SGHTA and CDR2 is FQGNSA. The ends lost 1 base at V and 7 bases at J; junction bases unmatched: 9.

This chain connects TRBV2 to TRBJ2-1; 7 nucleotides line up with TRBD1. CDR1 is SNHLY, CDR2 FYNNEI, per germline. The CDR3 spans 14 residues. Losses at the gene ends were 4 bases for V and 2 bases for J; bases not matched to a gene: 2. The CDR3 nucleotides read TGTGCCAGCAGTGCGACAGGGACCTACAATGAGCAGTTCTTC. Residues: CASSATGTYNEQFF.

The gene calls are TRBV5-4 and TRBJ2-7; 9 bases agree with TRBD1. Germline values: CDR1 SGHNT, CDR2 YYREEE (reference sequence). The CDR3 spans 13 residues. V trimming: 4 bases; J trimming: 6 bases; junction bases outside the gene matches: 5. In DNA form, the CDR3 reads TGTGCCAGCAGCAGTACAGGGGGCCGCGAGCAGTACTTC. This codes for CASSSTGGREQYF. The variable domain in full, completed from reference TRBV5-4 and TRBJ2-7, reads ETGVTQSPTHLIKTRGQQVTLRCSSQSGHNTVSWYQQALGQGPQFIFQYYREEENGRGNFPPRFSGLQFPNYSSELNVNALELDDSALYLCASSSTGGREQYFGPGTRLTVT.

The chain has TRBV3-1 (or the pseudogene TRBV3-2) and TRBJ1-6; D gene uncertain. V lost 1 base, J lost 11 bases, and 9 bases lay in between. The CDR3 spans 13 residues. The germline gives CDR1 LGHDT, CDR2 YNNKEL (reference sequence). CDR3 region: CASSQGRGTPLHF. CDR3 DNA sequence: TGTGCCAGCAGCCAAGGACGGGGTACACCCCTCCACTTT.

V usage is TRBV5-6 and J usage is TRBJ2-3; TRBD1 agrees at 7 bases. The CDR3 is made up of 16 amino acids. Germline values: CDR1 SGHDT, CDR2 YYEEEE. V trimming: 3 bases; J trimming: 0 bases; junction bases outside the gene matches: 7. CDR3 in amino acids: CASSWYDRVSTDTQYF. CDR3 coding DNA: TGTGCCAGCAGCTGGTACGACAGGGTTAGCACAGATACGCAGTATTTT.

The V and J genes are TRBV12-5 and TRBJ1-2; a possible D gene is TRBD1 (5 bases). The V end was cut by 7 bases, the J end by 7 bases, with 25 bases between. Per the germline V gene, CDR1 is LGHNT and CDR2 is FRNRAP. This CDR3 is 16 amino acids long. In DNA, the CDR3 is TGTGCTAGTGCCCCGACGGAGGGACCCGCGTATGGTGGCTACACCTTC. Its protein product is CASAPTEGPAYGGYTF.

V usage is TRBV19 and J usage is TRBJ1-3; the match to TRBD1 covers 8 bases. V lost 8 bases and J lost 2; bases outside the gene matches: 20. The germline V gene encodes CDR1 LNHDA and CDR2 SQIVND (reference sequence). The CDR3 loop spans 19 amino acids. The CDR3 here is CASRLLGTGSLGAGNTIYF. Written as DNA, the CDR3 is TGTGCCAGTCGTTTACTCGGGACAGGATCCCTAGGTGCTGGAAACACCATATATTTT.

This rearrangement joins TRBV5-1 to TRBJ1-1; D is possibly TRBD1 (6 bases). The germline V gene has CDR1 SGHRS and CDR2 YFSETQ. V was trimmed by 4 bases and J by 1 base, leaving 11 bases between them. The CDR3 loop spans 14 amino acids. The DNA of the CDR3 is TGCGCCAGCAGCCGTTGGACAGAGAACACTGAAGCTTTCTTT. Translated: CASSRWTENTEAFF.

This chain links TRBV11-2 with TRBJ2-3; 13 nucleotides align to TRBD2. Germline V gene sequence: CDR1 SGHAT, CDR2 FQNNGV. Germline trimming cut 4 bases from V and 4 bases from J; bases unmatched to any gene: 2. The CDR3 runs to 15 residues. Here the CDR3 reads CASSSLAGGADTQYF. CDR3 in DNA: TGTGCCAGCAGCTCACTAGCGGGAGGGGCAGATACGCAGTATTTT.

Here the CDR3 DNA reads TGTGCCACCAGTGATCCAAAATCCCGGGGGACCTACGAGCAGTACTTC. Amino acid sequence: CATSDPKSRGTYEQYF. The chain carries TRBV24-1 and TRBJ2-7, with D perhaps matching TRBD2 (6 bases). Germline CDR1 reads KGHDR; CDR2 reads SFDVKD. The CDR3 covers 16 residues. With 3 bases removed from V and 2 bases from J, the gap between germline ends came to 16 bases.

The chain links TRBV5-6 to TRBJ2-5; 8 nucleotides line up with TRBD2. The germline gives CDR1 SGHDT, CDR2 YYEEEE. The CDR3 spans 15 residues. V was clipped by 3 bases and J by 0 bases; unmatched bases: 4. CDR3 protein: CASSSLAGYQETQYF. CDR3 nucleotides: TGTGCCAGCAGCTCATTAGCGGGGTACCAAGAGACCCAGTACTTC. The complete variable domain, with remaining parts taken from reference TRBV5-6 and TRBJ2-5, reads DAGVTQSPTHLIKTRGQQVTLRCSPKSGHDTVSWYQQALGQGPQFIFQYYEEEERQRGNFPDRFSGHQFPNYSSELNVNALLLGDSALYLCASSSLAGYQETQYFGPGTRLLVL.

The chain is built from TRBV2 and TRBJ1-6; possibly TRBD1 for D (5 bases). Trimming stripped 4 bases from V and 7 bases from J, with 14 bases between. The length of the CDR3 is 15 residues. Germline values: CDR1 SNHLY, CDR2 FYNNEI. CDR3 sequence: CASSGQSRYNSPLHF. Written as DNA, the CDR3 is TGTGCCAGCAGTGGACAGAGCCGCTACAATTCACCCCTCCACTTT.

V usage is TRBV5-4 and J usage is TRBJ2-7, with 7 bases lining up with TRBD2. CDR3 length: 18 residues. Germline trimming cut 0 bases from V and 6 bases from J; bases unmatched to any gene: 18. Looked up from germline, CDR1 is SGHNT and CDR2 is YYREEE (reference sequence). The CDR3 region is CASSLAGVPAGPTGEQYV. The CDR3 DNA reads TGTGCCAGCAGCTTGGCCGGTGTTCCAGCGGGGCCGACCGGCGAGCAGTACGTC.

This clone appeared once. This chain joins TRBV11-3 and TRBJ1-1; D ambiguous. Between the trimmed V and J ends, which lost 5 bases and 7 bases, there was a span of 14 bases. Per the germline V gene, CDR1 is SGHNT and CDR2 is YENEEA. This CDR3 spans 13 amino acids. CDR3 loop: CASSLRREREAFF. The CDR3 nucleotides are TGTGCCAGCAGCCTGAGGCGTGAGCGTGAAGCTTTCTTT.

J is TRBJ2-7 and V is TRBV5-4; 7 positions match TRBD2. CDR1 is SGHNT, CDR2 YYREEE, per germline (reference sequence). Losses at the gene ends were 4 bases for V and 7 bases for J; bases not matched to a gene: 5. The CDR3 consists of 12 residues. This chain's CDR3 is CASSAWGGEQYF. CDR3 nucleotides: TGTGCCAGCAGCGCATGGGGGGGAGAGCAGTACTTC. The variable domain in full, with the rest retrieved from reference TRBV5-4 and TRBJ2-7, is ETGVTQSPTHLIKTRGQQVTLRCSSQSGHNTVSWYQQALGQGPQFIFQYYREEENGRGNFPPRFSGLQFPNYSSELNVNALELDDSALYLCASSAWGGEQYFGPGTRLTVT.